These 13 T cell receptor beta chains were sequenced from one sample in a study of cytotoxic CD8 clonotypes in ibrutinib-treated CLL. Data came from immunoSEQ multiplex PCR; TCRdb stores just in-frame clones and leaves some out. The repertoire holds 12,000 or so clones, around two thirds seen once, with 25% in the top ten. The material was PBMCs, obtained before ibrutinib treatment. The origin of the receptors is a human donor with chronic lymphocytic leukemia.

The rearrangement joins TRBV5-1 to TRBJ2-2, with unresolved D. Germline V CDR1 and CDR2: SGHRS, YFSETQ. The germline V and J ends were trimmed by 4 bases and 7 bases, with 8 bases remaining between them. This CDR3 is 12 amino acids long. The CDR3, as DNA: TGCGCCAGCAGCGCCGCGGTCGGGGAGCTGTTTTTT. Protein sequence: CASSAAVGELFF. Filled out from reference TRBV5-1 and TRBJ2-2, the complete variable domain reads KAGVTQTPRYLIKTRGQQVTLSCSPISGHRSVSWYQQTPGQGLQFLFEYFSETQRNKGNFPGRFSGRQFSNSRSEMNVSTLELGDSALYLCASSAAVGELFFGEGSRLTVL.

This clone is labeled medium-sized (0.01 to 0.1%). This chain connects TRBV5-1 to TRBJ1-5; D gene uncertain. Germline values: CDR1 SGHRS, CDR2 YFSETQ. V was pared by 0 bases and J by 0 bases, with 7 bases between. There are 15 residues in the CDR3. CDR3 DNA sequence: TGCGCCAGCAGCTTGGGGGGAGATAGCAATCAGCCCCAGCATTTT. Translated, it gives CASSLGGDSNQPQHF.

This chain uses TRBV9 with TRBJ1-3; D possibly corresponds to TRBD1 (5 bases). The V and J ends lost 1 base and 4 bases respectively, with 15 bases between them. Germline CDR1 and CDR2: SGDLS and YYNGEE. The CDR3 length is 16 residues. CDR3 sequence: CASSVTGLDAGNTIYF. DNA for the CDR3: TGTGCCAGCAGCGTAACGGGACTCGACGCGGGAAACACCATATATTTT.

The rearrangement uses TRBV19 and TRBJ1-5; a possible D gene is TRBD1 (6 bases). Germline CDR1 and CDR2: LNHDA and SQIVND (reference sequence). The germline V and J ends were trimmed by 5 bases and 3 bases, with 14 bases remaining between them. The CDR3 length is 15 residues. CDR3 loop: CASSASGHPNQPQHF. The CDR3 nucleotides are TGTGCCAGTAGTGCCTCGGGACACCCCAATCAGCCCCAGCATTTT.

The V and J genes are TRBV7-8 and TRBJ1-3; maybe TRBD1 (6 bases). This CDR3 comprises 17 residues. The V gene's germline CDR1 is SGHVS and CDR2 FQNEAQ. V was trimmed by 4 bases and J by 8 bases, leaving 24 bases between them. In DNA form, the CDR3 reads TGTGCCAGCAGCTACCCCCCGGGGGGCTTTTTAATGGACACCATATATTTT. This translates into CASSYPPGGFLMDTIYF.

DNA for the CDR3: TGTGCCAGTACCTCCAGTACGGGGGGGGCTGGGGCCAACGTCCTGACTTTC. Its translation is CASTSSTGGAGANVLTF. The V gene is TRBV19, the J gene TRBJ2-6, with 8 positions matching TRBD2. J lost 2 bases, V lost 7 bases, and 10 bases had no gene match. CDR1 and CDR2 from the germline V gene are LNHDA and SQIVND (reference sequence). CDR3 length equals 17 residues.

V usage is TRBV7-8 and J usage is TRBJ2-2, with TRBD1 matching 8 bases. The CDR3 consists of 15 residues. CDR1 is SGHVS and CDR2 is FQNEAQ in the germline V gene. V gave up 1 base and J gave up 7 bases; unmatched junction bases: 5. Here the CDR3 reads CASSLGTGIYGELFF. DNA for the CDR3: TGTGCCAGCAGCTTAGGGACAGGGATATACGGGGAGCTGTTTTTT.

This clone has only a few counts. V is TRBV7-8 and J is TRBJ1-1, with D perhaps matching TRBD1 (6 bases). The CDR3 covers 12 residues. V lost 5 bases and J 5 bases, leaving 9 bases between the germline ends. Germline V gene data show CDR1 as SGHVS and CDR2 as FQNEAQ. This CDR3 reads CASSLGTTEAFF. In DNA, the CDR3 is TGTGCCAGCAGCCTTGGGACAACTGAAGCTTTCTTT.

This clone was seen only a few times. This chain connects TRBV15 to TRBJ2-3; D may be TRBD1 (6 bases). Trimming removed 1 base from V and 0 bases from J, with 11 bases in between. The CDR3 has 16 residues. Germline V gene sequence: CDR1 LNHNV, CDR2 YYDKDF (reference sequence). CDR3 residues: CATSRGEGVSTDTQYF. CDR3 sequence (DNA): TGTGCCACCAGCAGAGGCGAGGGGGTTAGCACAGATACGCAGTATTTT.

The chain recombines TRBV2 with TRBJ2-5; no clear D gene. The CDR3 runs 15 residues. The V gene's germline CDR1 is SNHLY and CDR2 FYNNEI. Between the trimmed V and J ends, which lost 7 bases and 2 bases, there was a span of 17 bases. In DNA form, the CDR3 reads TGTGCCAGCACTCTGGACCAAGTTTGGCAAGAGACCCAGTACTTC. Translating gives CASTLDQVWQETQYF.

The chain is built from TRBV7-9 and TRBJ2-3; TRBD2 is a possible D gene (6 bases). The V gene lost 1 base and the J gene lost 1 base, with 15 bases spanning the gap. The CDR3 runs to 17 residues. Germline V gene lookup returns CDR1 SEHNR and CDR2 FQNEAQ (reference sequence). CDR3 coding DNA: TGTGCCAGCAGCTTAGGGGCAGCGGGTTCCCGCACAGATACGCAGTATTTT. This gives the protein CASSLGAAGSRTDTQYF.

The chain couples TRBV7-2 to TRBJ1-4; TRBD1 matches 7 bases. V lost 7 bases and J lost 5; bases outside the gene matches: 7. CDR1 is SGHTA and CDR2 is FQGNSA in the germline V gene. This CDR3 spans 14 amino acids. The CDR3 DNA is TGTGCCAGCAATAACAGGGGTCTCAATGAAAAACTGTTTTTT. Its translation is CASNNRGLNEKLFF.

The J gene is TRBJ2-5, the V gene TRBV7-9; D not certain. The CDR3 consists of 10 residues. V gave up 3 bases and J gave up 7 bases, with 3 bases separating them. Germline V lookup: CDR1 SEHNR, CDR2 FQNEAQ (reference sequence). CDR3 sequence reads: CASSLGTQYF. In DNA form, the CDR3 reads TGTGCCAGCAGCTTGGGGACCCAGTACTTC.